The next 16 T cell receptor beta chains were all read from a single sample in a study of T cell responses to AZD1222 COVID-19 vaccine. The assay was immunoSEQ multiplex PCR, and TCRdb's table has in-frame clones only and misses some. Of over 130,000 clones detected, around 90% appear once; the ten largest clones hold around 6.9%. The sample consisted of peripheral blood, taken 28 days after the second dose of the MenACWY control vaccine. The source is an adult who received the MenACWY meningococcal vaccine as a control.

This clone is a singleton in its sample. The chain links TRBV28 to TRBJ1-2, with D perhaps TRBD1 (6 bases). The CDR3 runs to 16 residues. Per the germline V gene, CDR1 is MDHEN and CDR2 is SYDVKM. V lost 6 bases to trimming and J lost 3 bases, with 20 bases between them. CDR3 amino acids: CASSHAPDSRDYGYTF. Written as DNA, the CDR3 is TGTGCCAGCAGCCACGCGCCGGACAGCCGAGACTATGGCTACACCTTC.

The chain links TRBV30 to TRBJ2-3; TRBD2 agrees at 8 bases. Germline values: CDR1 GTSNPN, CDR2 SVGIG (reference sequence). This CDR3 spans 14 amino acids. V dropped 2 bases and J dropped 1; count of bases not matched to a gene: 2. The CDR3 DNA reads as TGTGCCTGGAGTACCGGGGGGGGCACAGATACGCAGTATTTT. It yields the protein CAWSTGGGTDTQYF. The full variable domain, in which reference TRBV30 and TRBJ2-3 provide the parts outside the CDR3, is SQTIHQWPATLVQPVGSPLSLECTVEGTSNPNLYWYRQAAGRGLQLLFYSVGIGQISSEVPQNLSASRPQDRQFILSSKKLLLSDSGFYLCAWSTGGGTDTQYFGPGTRLTVL.

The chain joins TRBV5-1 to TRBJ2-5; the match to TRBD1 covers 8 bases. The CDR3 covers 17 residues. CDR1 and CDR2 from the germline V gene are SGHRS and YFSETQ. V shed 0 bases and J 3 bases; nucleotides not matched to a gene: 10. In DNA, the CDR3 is TGCGCCAGCAGCTTGGGTTTGGGACAGGATACCAAAGAGACCCAGTACTTC. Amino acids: CASSLGLGQDTKETQYF.

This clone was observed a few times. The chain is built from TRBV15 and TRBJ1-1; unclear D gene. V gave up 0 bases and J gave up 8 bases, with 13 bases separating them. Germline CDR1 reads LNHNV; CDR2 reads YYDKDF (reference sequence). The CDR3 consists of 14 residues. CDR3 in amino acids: CATSRDRGETEAFF. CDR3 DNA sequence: TGTGCCACCAGCAGAGATCGAGGAGAGACAGAAGCTTTCTTT. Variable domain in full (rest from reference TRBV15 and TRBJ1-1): DAMVIQNPRYQVTQFGKPVTLSCSQTLNHNVMYWYQQKSSQAPKLLFHYYDKDFNNEADTPDNFQSRRPNTSFCFLDIRSPGLGDTAMYLCATSRDRGETEAFFGQGTRLTVV.

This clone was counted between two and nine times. In DNA form, the CDR3 reads TGTGCCAGTAGTATCCTTACAGGGGGGGGCGGTCAGCCCCAGCATTTT. Its protein is CASSILTGGGGQPQHF. The chain is built from TRBV19 and TRBJ1-5, with 8 positions matching TRBD1. The CDR3 is 16 residues long. The trim removed 3 bases at V and 6 bases at J, leaving 10 bases unmatched. Per germline, CDR1 LNHDA and CDR2 SQIVND (reference sequence).

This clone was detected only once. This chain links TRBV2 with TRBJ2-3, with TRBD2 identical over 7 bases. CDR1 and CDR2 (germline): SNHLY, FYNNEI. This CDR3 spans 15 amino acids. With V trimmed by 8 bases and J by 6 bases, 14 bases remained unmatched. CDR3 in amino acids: CASLMSGDLKDTQYF. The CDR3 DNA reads TGTGCCAGCTTAATGAGCGGGGACCTCAAGGATACGCAGTATTTT.

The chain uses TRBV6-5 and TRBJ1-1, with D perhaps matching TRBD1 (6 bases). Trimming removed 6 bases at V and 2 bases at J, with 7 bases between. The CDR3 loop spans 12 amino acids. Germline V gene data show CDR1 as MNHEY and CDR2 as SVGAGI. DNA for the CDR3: TGTGCCAGCAGACAGGGTAACACTGAAGCTTTCTTT. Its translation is CASRQGNTEAFF.

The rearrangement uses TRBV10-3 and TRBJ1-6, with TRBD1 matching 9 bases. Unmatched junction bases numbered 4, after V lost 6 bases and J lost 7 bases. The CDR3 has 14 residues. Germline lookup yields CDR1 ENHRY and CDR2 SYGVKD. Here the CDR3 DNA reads TGTGCCATCAGACAGGGGGCTGAAAATTCACCCCTCCACTTT. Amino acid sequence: CAIRQGAENSPLHF.

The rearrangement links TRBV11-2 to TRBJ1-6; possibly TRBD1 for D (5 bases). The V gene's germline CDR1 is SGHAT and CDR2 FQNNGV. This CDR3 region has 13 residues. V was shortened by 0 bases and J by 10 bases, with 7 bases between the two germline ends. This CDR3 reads CASSLEEGSPLHF. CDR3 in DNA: TGTGCCAGCAGCTTAGAAGAGGGGTCACCCCTCCACTTT.

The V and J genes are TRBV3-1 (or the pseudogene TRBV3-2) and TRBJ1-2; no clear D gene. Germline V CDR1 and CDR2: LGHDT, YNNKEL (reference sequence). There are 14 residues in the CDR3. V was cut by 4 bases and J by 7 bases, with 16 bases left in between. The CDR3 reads CASSPLADLSGYTF. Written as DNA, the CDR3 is TGTGCCAGCAGCCCTCTGGCAGATCTGAGTGGCTACACCTTC.

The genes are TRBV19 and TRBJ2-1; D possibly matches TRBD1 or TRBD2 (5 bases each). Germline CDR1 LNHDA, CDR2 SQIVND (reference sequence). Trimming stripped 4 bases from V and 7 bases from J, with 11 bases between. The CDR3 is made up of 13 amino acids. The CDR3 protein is CASSKDWGNEQFF. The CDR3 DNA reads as TGTGCCAGTAGTAAGGACTGGGGGAATGAGCAGTTCTTC.

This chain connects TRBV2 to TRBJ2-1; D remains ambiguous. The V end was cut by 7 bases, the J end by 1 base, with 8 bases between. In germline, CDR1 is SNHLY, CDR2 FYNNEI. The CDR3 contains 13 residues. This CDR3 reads CASIPFSYNEQFF. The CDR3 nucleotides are TGTGCCAGCATCCCGTTTTCCTACAATGAGCAGTTCTTC.

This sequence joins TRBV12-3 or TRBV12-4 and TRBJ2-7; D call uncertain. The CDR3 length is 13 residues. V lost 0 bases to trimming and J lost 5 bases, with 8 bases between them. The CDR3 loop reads CASSLAGYHEQYF. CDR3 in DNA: TGTGCCAGCAGTTTAGCCGGTTACCACGAGCAGTACTTC.

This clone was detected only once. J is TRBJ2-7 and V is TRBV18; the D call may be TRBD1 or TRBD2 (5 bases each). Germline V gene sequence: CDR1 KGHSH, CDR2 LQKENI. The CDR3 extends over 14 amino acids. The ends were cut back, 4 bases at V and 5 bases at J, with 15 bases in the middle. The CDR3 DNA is TGTGCCAGCTCACGGGACCAACAGGCCCACGAGCAGTACTTC. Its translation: CASSRDQQAHEQYF.

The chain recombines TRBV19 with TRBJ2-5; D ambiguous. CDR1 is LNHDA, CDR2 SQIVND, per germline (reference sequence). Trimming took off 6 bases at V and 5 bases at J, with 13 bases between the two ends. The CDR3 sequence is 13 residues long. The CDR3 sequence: CASSPDGWETQYF. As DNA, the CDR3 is TGTGCCAGTAGCCCGGATGGGTGGGAGACCCAGTACTTC.

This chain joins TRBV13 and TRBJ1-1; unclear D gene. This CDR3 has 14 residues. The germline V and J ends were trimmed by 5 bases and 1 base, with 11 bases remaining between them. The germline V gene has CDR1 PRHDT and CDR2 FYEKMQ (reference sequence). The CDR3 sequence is CASSDGSKNTEAFF. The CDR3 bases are TGTGCCAGCAGCGACGGCTCAAAGAACACTGAAGCTTTCTTT.